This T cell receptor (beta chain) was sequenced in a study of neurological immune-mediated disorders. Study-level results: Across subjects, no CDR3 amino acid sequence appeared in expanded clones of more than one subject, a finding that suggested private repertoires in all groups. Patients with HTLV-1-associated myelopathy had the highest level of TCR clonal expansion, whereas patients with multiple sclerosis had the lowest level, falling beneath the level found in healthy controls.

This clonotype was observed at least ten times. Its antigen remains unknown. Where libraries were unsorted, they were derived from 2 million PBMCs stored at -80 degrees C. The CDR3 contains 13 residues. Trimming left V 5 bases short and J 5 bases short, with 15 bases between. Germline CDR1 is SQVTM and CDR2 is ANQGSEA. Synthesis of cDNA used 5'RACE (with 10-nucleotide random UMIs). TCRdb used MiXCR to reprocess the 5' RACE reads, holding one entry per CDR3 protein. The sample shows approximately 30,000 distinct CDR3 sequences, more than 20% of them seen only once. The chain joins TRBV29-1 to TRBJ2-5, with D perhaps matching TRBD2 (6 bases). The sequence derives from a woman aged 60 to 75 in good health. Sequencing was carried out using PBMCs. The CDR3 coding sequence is TGCAGCGTTAGTTTCCCGGGGGTGGAGACCCAGTACTTC. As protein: CSVSFPGVETQYF.